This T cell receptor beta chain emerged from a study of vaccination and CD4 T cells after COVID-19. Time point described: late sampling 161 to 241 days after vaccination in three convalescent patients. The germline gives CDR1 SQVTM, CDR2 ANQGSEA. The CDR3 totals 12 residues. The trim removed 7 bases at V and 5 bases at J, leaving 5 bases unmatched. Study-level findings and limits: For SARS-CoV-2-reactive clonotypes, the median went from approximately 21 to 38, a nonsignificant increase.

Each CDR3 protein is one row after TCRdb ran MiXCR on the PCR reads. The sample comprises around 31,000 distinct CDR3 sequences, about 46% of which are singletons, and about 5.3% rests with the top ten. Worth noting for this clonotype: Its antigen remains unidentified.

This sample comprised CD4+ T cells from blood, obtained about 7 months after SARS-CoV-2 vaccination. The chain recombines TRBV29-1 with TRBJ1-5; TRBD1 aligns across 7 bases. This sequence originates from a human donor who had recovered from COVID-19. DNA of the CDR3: TGCAGCGCGGGACAGAAGGATCAGCCCCAGCATTTT. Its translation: CSAGQKDQPQHF. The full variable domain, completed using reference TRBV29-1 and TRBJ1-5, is SAVISQKPSRDICQRGTSLTIQCQVDSQVTMMFWYRQQPGQSLTLIATANQGSEATYESGFVIDKFPISRPNLTFSTLTVSNMSPEDSSIYLCSAGQKDQPQHFGDGTRLSIL.